This T cell receptor beta chain originates from a study of breast tumors, draining lymph nodes, adjacent tissues. TCRdb re-analysed the multiplex PCR reads in MiXCR, keeping a single row per CDR3 protein. The sample has fewer than 85,000 distinct CDR3 sequences, 15% to 20% seen once. This clonotype has at least ten counts. Its target is unknown. Germline lookup yields CDR1 SGHTS and CDR2 YDEGEE. The V and J ends lost 2 bases and 6 bases respectively, with 6 bases between them. The CDR3 runs to 11 residues. The lymph nodes were axillary draining lymph nodes from breast cancer patients. Study observations and caveats: The lymph node origin of tumor T cells was framed as consistent with a hypothesis, not demonstrated. The data were judged consistent with most tumor T cells coming from lymph node and expanding in tumor. Tumors had less TCR diversity than lymph nodes, more than nontumor tissue. Tumor and nontumor repertoires were significantly more similar in luminal-like than in basal-like breast cancer.

The chain uses TRBV5-8 and TRBJ2-7; D is undetermined. Sequencing was carried out using axillary lymph node tissue. This clonotype originated in a female donor with breast cancer. Some clones in this sample may be carry-over from other donors' samples. CDR3 region: CASSFMAEQYF. Written as DNA, the CDR3 is TGTGCCAGCAGCTTTATGGCCGAGCAGTACTTC.